A selection of T cell receptor beta chains follows, all from one sample in a study of T cell changes during pregnancy in multiple sclerosis. This table comes from immunoSEQ multiplex PCR, and its TCRdb copy is limited to in-frame clones, with some not included. The sample has fewer than 40,000 clones, about nine tenths seen once; the top ten hold approximately 0.49%. Source: CD4+ T cells from peripheral blood mononuclear cells, taken in the first trimester of pregnancy. These TCRs come from a female donor in good health, enrolled as a control in a pregnancy study. The CDR3 runs from the conserved cysteine through the conserved F or W. D genes are given only for firm matches. Some rows mark clone size as missing; the rest say once, few, many or name a class of expanded clone.

>TRBJ2-7|NA|15|TRBV4-2|NA
CASSQEIDRTYEQYF
TGTGCCAGCAGCCAAGAGATAGACAGGACCTACGAGCAGTACTTC
>TRBJ2-1|NA|14|TRBV15|NA
CATSRDRKQGDRIF
TGTGCCACCAGCAGAGACCGAAAACAGGGCGACCGGATCTTC
>TRBJ1-1|TRBD1|16|TRBV7-2|NA
CASSPPGGAMNTEAFF
TGTGCCAGCAGCCCTCCAGGGGGCGCCATGAACACTGAAGCTTTCTTT
>TRBJ1-6|TRBD1|15|TRBV7-9|few
CASSFLTGANSPLHF
TGTGCCAGCAGCTTCCTGACAGGGGCTAATTCACCCCTCCACTTT
>TRBJ2-3|NA|12|TRBV7-2|NA
CASRRGADTQYF
TGTGCCAGCAGGCGGGGAGCAGATACGCAGTATTTT
>TRBJ2-1|TRBD2|17|TRBV5-1|once
CASSFRTSSASNNEQFF
TGCGCCAGCAGCTTCCGGACTAGTAGCGCCTCCAACAATGAGCAGTTCTTC
>TRBJ1-5|TRBD1|14|TRBV6-5|NA
CASSYGTGVQPQHF
TGTGCCAGCAGTTACGGGACAGGGGTTCAGCCCCAGCATTTT
>TRBJ1-2|TRBD1|13|TRBV5-5|NA
CASSLAQGEGYTF
TGTGCCAGCAGCTTGGCGCAGGGGGAGGGCTACACCTTC
>TRBJ2-3|NA|17|TRBV4-3|NA
CASSQDSGGGSTDTQYF
TGCGCCAGCAGCCAAGATTCCGGGGGTGGAAGCACAGATACGCAGTATTTT
>TRBJ2-3|TRBD2|18|TRBV30|once
CAWNSARTSGSATDTQYF
TGTGCCTGGAATTCCGCCCGGACTAGCGGGTCGGCCACAGATACGCAGTATTTT
>TRBJ2-5|NA|11|TRBV19|NA
CASSSKETQYF
TGTGCCAGTAGTTCCAAAGAGACCCAGTACTTC
>TRBJ1-4|TRBD1|16|TRBV7-2|NA
CASSLSGTGMGEKLFF
TGTGCCAGCAGCTTAAGTGGGACAGGGATGGGAGAAAAACTGTTTTTT
>TRBJ1-2|TRBD1|15|TRBV5-6|NA
CASSRGLQGAIGYTF
TGTGCCAGCAGCCGAGGCCTGCAGGGGGCGATTGGCTACACCTTC
>TRBJ2-1|NA|15|TRBV7-2|NA
CASSLGANTYNEQFF
TGTGCCAGCAGCTTGGGGGCGAACACCTACAATGAGCAGTTCTTC
>TRBJ2-5|NA|13|TRBV7-2|NA
CASSLEQQETQYF
TGTGCCAGCAGCTTAGAACAGCAAGAGACCCAGTACTTC
>TRBJ2-7|TRBD1|20|TRBV14|NA
CASSQGRDRGPLPRSYEQYF
TGTGCCAGCAGCCAAGGTCGGGACAGGGGTCCTCTACCTCGCTCCTACGAGCAGTACTTC
>TRBJ1-2|NA|12|TRBV28|NA
CASSLKGGGYTF
TGTGCCAGCAGTTTAAAAGGAGGCGGCTACACCTTC
>TRBJ2-7|NA|14|TRBV6-5|NA
CASRQGGYSYEQYF
TGTGCCAGCCGTCAGGGGGGCTACTCCTACGAGCAGTACTTC
>TRBJ2-7|TRBD1|13|TRBV9|NA
CASSVRTGREQYF
TGTGCCAGCAGCGTTAGGACAGGGAGAGAGCAGTACTTC
>TRBJ2-6|NA|19|TRBV28|NA
CASSSLTLTANSGANVLTF
TGTGCCAGCAGTTCCCTCACCCTGACAGCCAACTCTGGGGCCAACGTCCTGACTTTC
>TRBJ1-5|NA|15|TRBV9|NA
CASSQDSAANQPQHF
TGTGCCAGCAGCCAGGACAGTGCCGCAAATCAGCCCCAGCATTTT
>TRBJ2-7|NA|15|TRBV9|NA
CASSPRRDWAYEQYF
TGTGCCAGCAGCCCCCGCCGGGACTGGGCCTACGAGCAGTACTTC
>TRBJ2-3|TRBD2|18|TRBV4-3|once
CASSPGLAGPSSPDTQYF
TGCGCCAGCAGCCCGGGACTAGCGGGTCCTTCGAGTCCAGATACGCAGTATTTT
>TRBJ2-7|TRBD2|15|TRBV27|NA
CASSSRGLAGNEQYF
TGTGCCAGCAGTTCGCGAGGACTAGCGGGGAACGAGCAGTACTTC
>TRBJ2-7|TRBD1|16|TRBV7-3|NA
CASSQEPGQGAYEQYF
TGTGCCAGCAGCCAAGAGCCGGGACAGGGGGCCTACGAGCAGTACTTC
>TRBJ1-5|NA|14|TRBV18|NA
CASSEDGGNQPQHF
TGTGCCAGCTCAGAAGACGGAGGCAATCAGCCCCAGCATTTT
>TRBJ1-2|NA|16|TRBV6-1|NA
CASSEAGAGDVYGYTF
TGTGCCAGCAGTGAAGCAGGGGCAGGGGACGTCTATGGCTACACCTTC
>TRBJ1-5|TRBD1|14|TRBV9|NA
CASSEQGANQPQHF
TGTGCCAGCAGCGAACAGGGGGCAAATCAGCCCCAGCATTTT
>TRBJ1-2|TRBD1|14|TRBV30|NA
CAWSADRGYYGYTF
TGTGCCTGGAGTGCGGACAGGGGGTACTATGGCTACACCTTC
>TRBJ1-3|TRBD1|15|TRBV6-5|once
CASRPDRGPGNTIYF
TGTGCCAGCCGACCCGATAGGGGGCCTGGAAACACCATATATTTT
>TRBJ1-3|NA|13|TRBV5-1|NA
CASRGPGGNTIYF
TGCGCCAGCAGGGGGCCAGGGGGAAACACCATATATTTT
>TRBJ1-1|TRBD1|15|TRBV6-5|NA
CASRTGGGGNTEAFF
TGTGCCAGCAGAACAGGGGGGGGCGGGAACACTGAAGCTTTCTTT
>TRBJ2-1|TRBD2|15|TRBV29-1|NA
CSVDRRSGGVNEQFF
TGCAGCGTTGATAGAAGAAGCGGGGGGGTCAATGAGCAGTTCTTC
>TRBJ1-4|TRBD1|15|TRBV12-5|NA
CASGKRTGGYEKLFF
TGTGCTAGTGGGAAAAGGACAGGGGGGTATGAAAAACTGTTTTTT
>TRBJ2-7|TRBD1|14|TRBV18|NA
CASSPKRDRQASYF
TGTGCCAGCTCACCAAAGAGGGACAGGCAGGCTAGTTACTTC
>TRBJ1-6|TRBD1|16|TRBV4-3|NA
CASSQDRGQYNSPLHF
TGCGCCAGCAGCCAAGATCGGGGACAGTATAATTCACCCCTCCACTTT
>TRBJ2-6|TRBD1|19|TRBV2|NA
CASSDLGTGPFAGANVLTF
TGTGCCAGCAGTGACTTGGGGACAGGGCCCTTCGCCGGGGCCAACGTCCTGACTTTC
>TRBJ2-7|NA|15|TRBV7-6|once
CASSRYSDRSYEQYF
TGTGCCAGCAGCCGATATTCCGACAGGTCCTACGAGCAGTACTTC
>TRBJ2-6|NA|12|TRBV18|once
CASSHDDDGLTF
TGTGCCAGCTCACACGACGATGACGGGCTGACTTTC
>TRBJ2-7|NA|15|TRBV7-8|NA
CASSLGFSGNYEQYF
TGTGCCAGCAGCTTAGGGTTTAGCGGAAACTACGAGCAGTACTTC
>TRBJ1-4|NA|14|TRBV18|NA
CASSPLATNEKLFF
TGTGCCAGCTCCCCCCTTGCAACTAATGAAAAACTGTTTTTT
>TRBJ1-2|NA|14|TRBV28|NA
CASSLRQGLYGYTF
TGTGCCAGCAGTTTAAGGCAGGGACTCTATGGCTACACCTTC
>TRBJ1-3|NA|15|TRBV5-4|NA
CASSAGGLSGNTIYF
TGTGCCAGCAGCGCGGGAGGACTCTCTGGAAACACCATATATTTT
>TRBJ1-6|TRBD1|15|TRBV9|NA
CASSVGGQGASPLHF
TGTGCCAGCAGCGTAGGGGGACAGGGGGCTTCACCCCTCCACTTT